This passage covers 26 T cell receptor beta chains from one sample sequenced in a study of PD-1 blockade in mismatch repair-deficient tumors. Measured with immunoSEQ multiplex PCR; TCRdb has only the in-frame clones, and not every one. The sample yields 76,000 or so clones, approximately 78% seen once. Sequenced material: peripheral blood, taken 44 weeks after starting pembrolizumab. The receptors stem from an adult with mismatch repair-deficient cancer.

This clone was counted once. This chain connects TRBV7-9 to TRBJ1-1; D call uncertain. V lost 1 base and J 1 base, leaving 7 bases between the germline ends. Germline V gives CDR1 SEHNR, CDR2 FQNEAQ (reference sequence). This CDR3 comprises 14 residues. The chain's CDR3 is CASSLGRQNTEAFF. The CDR3, as DNA: TGTGCCAGCAGCTTAGGACGACAGAACACTGAAGCTTTCTTT.

The J gene is TRBJ2-5, the V gene TRBV29-1, with unresolved D. From germline, CDR1 is SQVTM and CDR2 ANQGSEA. The CDR3 contains 12 residues. The germline V and J ends were trimmed by 7 bases and 3 bases, with 12 bases remaining between them. The CDR3 nucleotides are TGCAGCGCCACACGGGCTAAAGAGACCCAGTACTTC. Protein product: CSATRAKETQYF.

CDR3 DNA sequence: TGTGCCAGCTCACCAAGAGGGAACTCGAACACCGGGGAGCTGTTTTTT. Residues: CASSPRGNSNTGELFF. The J gene is TRBJ2-2, the V gene TRBV18, with D possibly TRBD2 on 5 matching bases. Germline V CDR1 and CDR2: KGHSH, LQKENI. Between the trimmed V and J ends, which lost 2 bases and 0 bases, there was a span of 10 bases. This CDR3 has 16 amino acids.

The gene calls are TRBV29-1 and TRBJ1-1; TRBD1 is a possible D gene (6 bases). CDR3 size: 13 residues. The germline gives CDR1 SQVTM, CDR2 ANQGSEA. V lost 6 bases and J 2 bases, leaving 13 bases between the germline ends. The CDR3 region has the DNA TGCAGCGTCGGACAGTCCCTTAACACTGAAGCTTTCTTT. Translation: CSVGQSLNTEAFF.

The rearrangement joins TRBV7-3 to TRBJ2-3; 10 bases line up with TRBD1. The CDR3 runs 15 residues. Trimming took 3 bases from V and 1 from J; bases not matched to a gene: 1. The germline V gene has CDR1 SGHTA and CDR2 FQGTGA. The CDR3 DNA follows: TGTGCCAGCAGCTTGACAGGGGGCCGCACAGATACGCAGTATTTT. Translating gives CASSLTGGRTDTQYF.

On this clone itself: In the same sample, other DNA sequences code for this CDR3. The rearrangement links TRBV10-2 to TRBJ1-2, with D possibly TRBD1 on 5 matching bases. Germline assignment: CDR1 WSHSY and CDR2 SAAADI. The V end was cut by 0 bases, the J end by 8 bases, with 10 bases between. The CDR3 length is 13 residues. CDR3 DNA sequence: TGCGCCAGCAGTGAGTCTGGGGGGTACGGCTACACCTTC. This gives the protein CASSESGGYGYTF.

The V and J genes are TRBV28 and TRBJ1-5; 10 bases agree with TRBD1. The germline CDR1 and CDR2 sequences are MDHEN and SYDVKM. The CDR3 is 18 residues long. V shed 4 bases and J 1 base; nucleotides not matched to a gene: 10. DNA of the CDR3: TGTGCCAGCAGTTCTACGACAGGGGGCATAGGAAGCAATCAGCCCCAGCATTTT. It specifies CASSSTTGGIGSNQPQHF. The variable domain in full, completed from reference TRBV28 and TRBJ1-5, reads DVKVTQSSRYLVKRTGEKVFLECVQDMDHENMFWYRQDPGLGLRLIYFSYDVKMKEKGDIPEGYSVSREKKERFSLILESASTNQTSMYLCASSSTTGGIGSNQPQHFGDGTRLSIL.

The J gene is TRBJ2-7, the V gene TRBV18; TRBD2 aligns across 15 bases. V shed 3 bases and J 4 bases; nucleotides not matched to a gene: 4. The germline CDR1 and CDR2 sequences are KGHSH and LQKENI. CDR3 length: 16 residues. CDR3 nucleotide sequence: TGTGCCAGCTCACCCGGACTAGCGGGAGGGCAATACGAGCAGTACTTC. As protein: CASSPGLAGGQYEQYF.

On this clone itself: A read error may produce the germline difference seen at one junction end. The CDR3 reads CASSFRTGRETQYF. The CDR3 bases are TGTGCTAGCAGCTTTAGAACAGGGAGAGAGACCCAGTACTTC. The chain couples TRBV7-7 to TRBJ2-5; tentatively, D is TRBD1 (6 bases). The CDR3 has 14 residues. In germline, CDR1 is SSHAT, CDR2 FNYEAQ (reference sequence).

This clone is a singleton in its sample. The rearrangement uses TRBV13 and TRBJ2-7; 11 nucleotides align to TRBD2. Looked up from germline, CDR1 is PRHDT and CDR2 is FYEKMQ (reference sequence). The V segment lost 3 bases and the J segment 7 bases; nucleotides outside the gene matches: 11. This CDR3 spans 16 amino acids. Here the CDR3 DNA reads TGTGCCAGCAGCTTCGGCCGACGACGACTAGCGGGGGAGCAGTACTTC. Residues: CASSFGRRRLAGEQYF.

This clone appeared a single time. The rearrangement uses TRBV18 and TRBJ1-2; D remains unclear. The length of the CDR3 is 15 residues. Germline V lookup: CDR1 KGHSH, CDR2 LQKENI. Trimming stripped 2 bases from V and 5 bases from J, with 15 bases between. The DNA for the CDR3 is TGTGCCAGCTCACCAGTGGCAGATCAACAATATGGCTACACCTTC. Translation: CASSPVADQQYGYTF.

J is TRBJ2-1 and V is TRBV10-1; D gene uncertain. The V end was cut by 4 bases, the J end by 10 bases, with 11 bases between. There are 12 residues in the CDR3. Germline V CDR1 and CDR2: WNHNN, SYGVQD (reference sequence). The CDR3 reads CASSVLPGEQFF. DNA for the CDR3: TGCGCCAGCAGTGTTCTTCCTGGGGAGCAGTTCTTC.

The CDR3 bases are TGTGCCAGCAGGGTCTCAGGGGGAGGCACAGATACGCAGTATTTT. It codes for CASRVSGGGTDTQYF. The V and J genes are TRBV2 and TRBJ2-3; 7 nucleotides line up with TRBD1. J gave up 1 base and V 6 bases, and 7 bases lay outside the gene matches. The CDR3 extends over 15 amino acids. Germline V gene sequence: CDR1 SNHLY, CDR2 FYNNEI.

J is TRBJ2-6 and V is TRBV15; 10 bases fit TRBD2. This CDR3 comprises 17 residues. J was trimmed by 1 base and V by 2 bases; bases with no gene match: 2. Germline V gene sequence: CDR1 LNHNV, CDR2 YYDKDF (reference sequence). The chain's CDR3 is CATSRRAGGSGANVLTF. The CDR3 DNA follows: TGTGCCACCAGCAGAAGAGCGGGAGGGTCTGGGGCCAACGTCCTGACTTTC.

The rearrangement links TRBV6-1 to TRBJ1-1; D possibly corresponds to TRBD1 (6 bases). Germline V CDR1 and CDR2: MNHNS, SASEGT. The CDR3 loop spans 15 amino acids. Trimming shortened V by 3 bases and J by 0 bases, and 11 bases separated the two germline ends. The CDR3 reads CASSDWGAMNTEAFF. As DNA, the CDR3 is TGTGCCAGCAGTGATTGGGGGGCAATGAACACTGAAGCTTTCTTT.

V is TRBV2 and J is TRBJ2-1; 7 bases line up with TRBD2. CDR1 is SNHLY, CDR2 FYNNEI, per germline. The CDR3 is 15 residues long. V lost 4 bases and J lost 2; bases outside the gene matches: 5. CDR3 loop: CASSVSSGTYNEQFF. CDR3 DNA sequence: TGTGCCAGCAGTGTTTCTAGCGGCACCTACAATGAGCAGTTCTTC.

This clone was found many times. One junction end does not reproduce the germline sequence, and a read error may be involved. The chain joins TRBV6-6 to TRBJ1-1; tentatively, D is TRBD1 (6 bases). CDR1 is MNHNY and CDR2 is SVGAGI in the germline V gene (reference sequence). This CDR3 has 12 residues. The CDR3 loop is CASSPTRGRNIF. DNA of the CDR3: TGTGCCAGCAGTCCAACACGGGGGCGGAATATCTTT.

V gene TRBV10-3 combines with J gene TRBJ2-5; D is ambiguous. The CDR3 covers 17 residues. Germline V CDR1 and CDR2: ENHRY, SYGVKD. The V end lost 0 bases, the J end lost 5 bases, and 19 bases lay between the germline ends. The CDR3 DNA sequence: TGTGCCATCAGTGAGTCGAGGCAGATCGGACCACAGGAGACCCAGTACTTC. It is translated as CAISESRQIGPQETQYF.

This clone was counted once. The gene calls are TRBV30 and TRBJ1-5; D not certain. This CDR3 is built from 14 residues. The germline gives CDR1 GTSNPN, CDR2 SVGIG (reference sequence). Deletions cut 0 bases from V and 3 bases from J, with 9 bases between. Here the CDR3 DNA reads TGTGCCTGGAGTGTACCCGCCGCCAATCAGCCCCAGCATTTT. The encoded protein is CAWSVPAANQPQHF. Full variable domain (outside the CDR3, taken from reference TRBV30 and TRBJ1-5): SQTIHQWPATLVQPVGSPLSLECTVEGTSNPNLYWYRQAAGRGLQLLFYSVGIGQISSEVPQNLSASRPQDRQFILSSKKLLLSDSGFYLCAWSVPAANQPQHFGDGTRLSIL.

The chain combines TRBV11-2 with TRBJ1-5; D not resolved. Looked up from germline, CDR1 is SGHAT and CDR2 is FQNNGV. Trimming pared 0 bases from V and 1 base from J, leaving 7 bases between. CDR3 length: 15 residues. DNA of the CDR3: TGTGCCAGCAGCTTAGACTATTACAGCAATCAGCCCCAGCATTTT. It is translated as CASSLDYYSNQPQHF.

The V gene is TRBV5-6, the J gene TRBJ2-1; D gene unclear. The CDR3 is 13 residues long. Per germline, CDR1 SGHDT and CDR2 YYEEEE. V was clipped by 2 bases and J by 9 bases, with 12 bases between them. The CDR3 nucleotides read TGTGCCAGCAGCTTACCCCCAGATAGTGAGCAGTTCTTC. Its translation: CASSLPPDSEQFF.

The chain recombines TRBV27 with TRBJ2-7, with D perhaps TRBD1 (6 bases). The CDR3 runs 14 residues. V lost 6 bases, J lost 3 bases, and 15 bases lay in between. Germline V lookup: CDR1 MNHEY, CDR2 SMNVEV (reference sequence). CDR3: CASRRAGVDYEQYF. CDR3 DNA sequence: TGTGCCAGCAGAAGGGCAGGGGTTGACTACGAGCAGTACTTC.

The J gene is TRBJ1-1, the V gene TRBV29-1, with D uncertain. Germline CDR1 and CDR2: SQVTM and ANQGSEA. The length of the CDR3 is 13 residues. Trimming removed 6 bases at V and 5 bases at J, with 16 bases between. The CDR3 sequence is CSVTGLRRTEAFF. For the CDR3, the DNA is TGCAGCGTAACGGGCCTCCGAAGAACTGAAGCTTTCTTT.

V gene TRBV2 combines with J gene TRBJ2-7; TRBD2 aligns across 10 bases. The CDR3 runs 15 residues. V lost 2 bases to trimming and J lost 7 bases; unmatched junction nucleotides: 8. CDR1 and CDR2 (germline): SNHLY, FYNNEI. The CDR3 loop is CASSESSAGGGEQYF. The CDR3 DNA reads TGTGCCAGCAGTGAATCCTCAGCGGGAGGGGGTGAGCAGTACTTC.

In its sample, this clone was seen many times. In nucleotides, the CDR3 is TGTGCCTCCGAGGGACAGGGGAAGGATGGCTACACCTTC. This codes for CASEGQGKDGYTF. The chain joins TRBV10-3 to TRBJ1-2; 10 nucleotides agree with TRBD1. After removal of 11 bases from V and 6 bases from J, the junction contained 9 bases not matched to a gene. CDR1 is ENHRY, CDR2 SYGVKD, per germline. The CDR3 is made up of 13 amino acids.

The chain employs TRBV7-2 and TRBJ2-2, with 7 bases matching TRBD1. Germline lookup yields CDR1 SGHTA and CDR2 FQGNSA. This CDR3 comprises 15 residues. Losses at the gene ends were 5 bases for V and 5 bases for J; bases not matched to a gene: 8. The CDR3 sequence: CASSTTGVGTGELFF. CDR3 DNA sequence: TGTGCCAGCAGCACTACAGGGGTGGGGACCGGGGAGCTGTTTTTT.